Each of the 30 T cell receptor beta chains below was sequenced from the same sample in a study of T cells after yellow fever vaccination (dated by TCRdb to between 2017 and 2020). The library was built by means of 5' RACE. Sequencing instrument: Illumina NovaSeq 6000. Through fastp at Q25 and MiXCR, TCRdb rebuilt clones from the public reads, retaining in-frame beta chains. Rows matching on CDR3 protein sequence are summarized as one entry with the most common DNA and genes. Present in this sample are about 170,000 distinct CDR3 sequences, approximately 11% of which were seen just once. Together, the top ten hold 36% of the sample. The treatment or condition tag for this specimen amounts to: live attenuated yellow fever vaccine strain. The input for sequencing was CD8+ T cells sorted from PBMCs, taken 15 days after the yellow fever booster vaccination. All receptors come from a man between 18 and 35 years old who received the YFV17D yellow fever vaccine.

This rearrangement joins TRBV5-6 to TRBJ2-7, with TRBD2 matching 7 bases. V dropped 0 bases and J dropped 0; count of bases not matched to a gene: 12. The CDR3 sequence is 18 residues long. CDR1 and CDR2 (germline): SGHDT, YYEEEE. Here the CDR3 reads CASSLVIASGQSSYEQYV. CDR3 bases: TGTGCCAGCAGCTTGGTTATAGCTAGCGGACAAAGCTCCTACGAGCAGTACGTC.

This clonotype has a handful of counts. The J gene is TRBJ2-7, the V gene TRBV15; D unresolved. CDR1 is LNHNV and CDR2 is YYDKDF in the germline V gene (reference sequence). This CDR3 spans 14 amino acids. V lost 0 bases to trimming and J lost 4 bases, with 10 bases between them. The chain's CDR3 is CATSRDHFHYEQYV. The CDR3 region has the DNA TGTGCCACCAGCAGAGATCACTTCCATTACGAGCAGTACGTC.

This clonotype was seen only a few times. CDR3 residues: CASSQEARGRGKLFF. In DNA, the CDR3 is TGCGCCAGCAGCCAAGAGGCCAGGGGAAGGGGAAAACTGTTTTTT. The chain is built from TRBV4-3 and TRBJ1-4, with D possibly TRBD1 on 6 matching bases. The V end was cut by 0 bases, the J end by 10 bases, with 15 bases between. Germline V gene data show CDR1 as LGHNA and CDR2 as YSLEER. This CDR3 spans 15 amino acids.

There are a few counts of this clonotype. The chain recombines TRBV12-3 or TRBV12-4 with TRBJ2-2; possibly TRBD2 for D (5 bases). This CDR3 is built from 13 residues. V dropped 8 bases and J dropped 0 bases, with 7 bases sitting between them. The CDR3: CASERANTGELFF. CDR3 DNA: TGTGCCAGCGAGAGGGCGAACACCGGGGAGCTGTTTTTT.

The chain joins TRBV5-6 to TRBJ2-7; no reliable D call. Trimming removed 1 base from V and 0 bases from J, with 8 bases in between. The CDR3 is 14 amino acids. The germline V gene encodes CDR1 SGHDT and CDR2 YYEEEE. The CDR3 nucleotides read TGTGCCAGCAGCTTGTCCGTTAGCTCCTACGAGCAGTACGTC. Encoded protein: CASSLSVSSYEQYV.

This clonotype was counted only a few times. The chain recombines TRBV6-2 or TRBV6-3 with TRBJ2-1; no firm D call. The ends were cut back, 4 bases at V and 4 bases at J, with 8 bases in the middle. The CDR3 is 13 amino acids. CDR1 MNHEY and CDR2 SVGEGT come from the germline V gene. CDR3 sequence: CASSLNVYNEQFF. DNA for the CDR3: TGTGCCAGCAGTTTAAACGTTTACAATGAGCAGTTCTTC.

The gene calls are TRBV28 and TRBJ1-5; the D is unclear. This CDR3 is 14 amino acids long. The germline CDR1 and CDR2 sequences are MDHEN and SYDVKM. V shed 9 bases and J shed 2 bases, with 14 bases lying between them. The CDR3 coding sequence is TGTGCCAGTAGGACTATGATACGCAATCAGCCCCAGCATTTT. It is translated as CASRTMIRNQPQHF.

The chain carries TRBV5-1 and TRBJ2-7; D is ambiguous. Germline V gives CDR1 SGHRS, CDR2 YFSETQ. There are 13 residues in the CDR3. V gave up 2 bases and J gave up 1 base, with 7 bases separating them. For the CDR3, the DNA is TGCGCCAGCAGCTTAGAAGGTTCCTACGAGCAGTACTTC. Amino acid sequence: CASSLEGSYEQYF.

This clonotype was observed a few times. This chain joins TRBV6-2 or TRBV6-3 and TRBJ2-7; 10 bases agree with TRBD1. Trimming removed 6 bases from V and 0 bases from J; junction bases left unmatched: 17. The germline gives CDR1 MNHEY, CDR2 SVGEGT. The CDR3 is 19 amino acids. The CDR3 spells CASSPLDRGPSHHSYEQYV. CDR3 nucleotides: TGTGCCAGCAGCCCTCTAGACAGGGGGCCATCACATCACTCCTACGAGCAGTACGTC.

The chain joins TRBV5-6 to TRBJ1-5; possible D gene TRBD1, 5 bases. V shed 0 bases and J shed 6 bases, with 10 bases lying between them. CDR1 SGHDT and CDR2 YYEEEE come from the germline V gene. This CDR3 contains 14 residues. This CDR3 reads CASSLGGSGQPQHF. The CDR3 DNA is TGTGCCAGCAGCTTGGGGGGGTCAGGTCAGCCCCAGCATTTT.

The CDR3 region is CASSSPPPGLSNEQFF. DNA for the CDR3: TGTGCCAGCAGCTCTCCCCCCCCGGGACTATCGAATGAGCAGTTCTTC. V usage is TRBV12-3 or TRBV12-4 and J usage is TRBJ2-1; 7 nucleotides agree with TRBD2. V gave up 6 bases and J gave up 7 bases; unmatched junction bases: 15. This CDR3 comprises 16 residues.

This clonotype was found a few times. The chain recombines TRBV12-3 or TRBV12-4 with TRBJ2-2; tentative D call: TRBD1 (5 bases). CDR3 length: 14 amino acids. V dropped 11 bases and J dropped 5 bases, with 18 bases sitting between them. The CDR3 protein is CAQAKGARTGELFF. The DNA for the CDR3 is TGTGCCCAAGCTAAAGGGGCGCGTACCGGGGAGCTGTTTTTT.

The rearrangement joins TRBV20-1 to TRBJ2-2; 7 bases are a match to TRBD2. Trimming at V came to 5 bases and at J to 2 bases, leaving 5 bases not matched to a gene. The germline V gene has CDR1 DFQATT and CDR2 SNEGSKA (reference sequence). There are 14 residues in the CDR3. The CDR3 coding sequence is TGCAGTGCTGGAGGCGGGGGAAACACCGGGGAGCTGTTTTTT. It yields the protein CSAGGGGNTGELFF.

This clonotype was picked up a small number of times. The rearrangement links TRBV9 to TRBJ2-3; 7 positions match TRBD2. Germline CDR1 SGDLS, CDR2 YYNGEE. This CDR3 spans 16 amino acids. The ends lost 3 bases at V and 5 bases at J; junction bases unmatched: 12. The CDR3 region is CASSAPFSGARDTQYF. The DNA for the CDR3 is TGTGCCAGCAGCGCCCCTTTCAGCGGGGCGCGAGATACGCAGTATTTT.

This clonotype has just a few counts. The rearrangement uses TRBV21-1 and TRBJ2-7; the table's TRBD2 call for D was not verified on the DNA. TRBV21-1 is flagged as a pseudogene. The CDR3 covers 19 residues. The CDR3 DNA reads TGTGCCAGCAGCAAAGGGGCTGTTGGGACAGCGGGGGGCGCCTACGAGCAGTACGTC. Its translation: CASSKGAVGTAGGAYEQYV.

This clonotype was found many times. The rearrangement links TRBV4-1 to TRBJ1-2; a possible D gene is TRBD1 (6 bases). V shed 0 bases and J shed 6 bases, with 17 bases lying between them. The CDR3 length is 16 residues. Germline-derived CDR1 and CDR2 are MGHRA and YSYEKL. CDR3 residues: CASSQELAGAWDGYTF. Here the CDR3 DNA reads TGCGCCAGCAGCCAAGAATTGGCAGGGGCATGGGATGGCTACACCTTC.

The rearrangement links TRBV12-3 or TRBV12-4 to TRBJ1-2, with TRBD1 matching over 7 bases. Germline trimming cut 6 bases from V and 4 bases from J; bases unmatched to any gene: 11. The CDR3 has 15 residues. CDR3 coding DNA: TGTGCCAGCAGCCCCACCGGGACAGCCTTCTATGGCTACACCTTC. Residues: CASSPTGTAFYGYTF.

A few counts support this clonotype. The chain recombines TRBV29-1 with TRBJ2-1; tentative D call: TRBD2 (5 bases). Trimming took 6 bases from V and 5 from J, leaving 14 bases between them. The CDR3 has 13 amino acids. Germline V gives CDR1 SQVTM, CDR2 ANQGSEA. The CDR3 DNA reads as TGCAGCGTAACCCCGGACGGGGACAATGAGCAGTTCTTC. This encodes CSVTPDGDNEQFF.

This clonotype was recorded many times. This sequence joins TRBV12-5 and TRBJ2-1; D remains ambiguous. CDR3 size: 16 residues. Germline V gives CDR1 LGHNT, CDR2 FRNRAP. V lost 1 base to trimming and J lost 4 bases, with 14 bases between them. The CDR3 spells CASGLAPADLYNEQFF. CDR3 DNA sequence: TGTGCTAGTGGTTTGGCACCCGCCGATCTTTACAATGAGCAGTTCTTC.

This clonotype was seen repeatedly, ten times or more. J is TRBJ1-3 and V is TRBV19; D remains ambiguous. The V and J ends lost 6 bases and 0 bases respectively, with 6 bases between them. Per the germline V gene, CDR1 is LNHDA and CDR2 is SQIVND (reference sequence). The CDR3 sequence is 13 residues long. The CDR3 spells CASSVGSGNTIYF. In DNA form, the CDR3 reads TGTGCCAGTAGCGTTGGCTCTGGAAACACCATATATTTT.

This clonotype was observed a handful of times. This chain uses TRBV4-1 with TRBJ2-5; D possibly corresponds to TRBD1 (6 bases). This CDR3 spans 15 amino acids. Germline CDR1 reads MGHRA; CDR2 reads YSYEKL. Deletions cut 1 base from V and 3 bases from J, with 12 bases between. DNA for the CDR3: TGCGCCAGCAGCCAAGTGCTGGCAGGGGAAGAGACCCAGTACTTC. Its translation is CASSQVLAGEETQYF.

This clonotype was seen more than once but under ten times. V and J are TRBV9 and TRBJ1-5; D gene unclear. Trimming removed 1 base at V and 7 bases at J, with 15 bases between. The CDR3 length is 15 residues. Germline-derived CDR1 and CDR2 are SGDLS and YYNGEE. Here the CDR3 reads CASSVSIGPGQPQHF. As DNA, the CDR3 is TGTGCCAGCAGCGTATCAATAGGGCCGGGGCAGCCCCAGCATTTT.

This clonotype was seen a few times. The gene calls are TRBV4-1 and TRBJ2-3, with 7 bases fitting TRBD2. V dropped 4 bases and J dropped 6; count of bases not matched to a gene: 10. The CDR3 is 15 residues long. Germline CDR1 reads MGHRA; CDR2 reads YSYEKL. This chain's CDR3 is CASSPSTGGGDTQYF. The CDR3 DNA is TGCGCCAGCAGCCCCTCAACGGGCGGGGGTGATACGCAGTATTTT.

This clonotype was observed a handful of times. V is TRBV19 and J is TRBJ2-7; D may be TRBD1 (5 bases). This CDR3 contains 13 residues. Trimming left V 11 bases short and J 2 bases short, with 16 bases between. Germline loops: CDR1 LNHDA, CDR2 SQIVND (reference sequence). The CDR3 loop reads CAPPAGPTYEQYF. CDR3 coding DNA: TGTGCCCCACCAGCAGGGCCCACCTACGAGCAGTACTTC.

This chain connects TRBV29-1 to TRBJ2-1, with 9 bases that match TRBD2. V shed 0 bases, J shed 5 bases, and the junction held 5 bases outside the gene matches. CDR1 and CDR2 (germline): SQVTM, ANQGSEA. CDR3 size: 15 residues. The CDR3 DNA is TGCAGCGTTGAAGATCTGCGGGGGGGAGACAATGAGCAGTTCTTC. Protein: CSVEDLRGGDNEQFF.

The chain links TRBV12-3 or TRBV12-4 to TRBJ1-5, with D possibly matching TRBD1 (5 bases). The CDR3 totals 14 residues. Trimming removed 7 bases from V and 1 base from J, with 11 bases in between. The CDR3 sequence is CASNIKGSNQPQHF. The CDR3, as DNA: TGTGCCAGCAACATAAAGGGGAGCAATCAGCCCCAGCATTTT.

This clonotype was seen a few times. The CDR3 here is CASSFEGDNEKLFF. The CDR3 region has the DNA TGTGCCAGCAGCTTCGAGGGCGATAATGAAAAACTGTTTTTT. The chain carries TRBV7-9 and TRBJ1-4, with D unresolved. The CDR3 runs 14 residues. Per the germline V gene, CDR1 is SEHNR and CDR2 is FQNEAQ (reference sequence). Trimming left V 3 bases short and J 4 bases short, with 9 bases between.

The chain employs TRBV29-1 and TRBJ2-3; D remains unclear. CDR3 length: 13 residues. Germline CDR1 SQVTM, CDR2 ANQGSEA. V was cut by 0 bases and J by 2 bases, with 6 bases left in between. CDR3 loop: CSVEEENTDTQYF. DNA for the CDR3: TGCAGCGTTGAAGAGGAGAACACAGATACGCAGTATTTT.

V and J are TRBV6-4 and TRBJ2-3; 14 bases match TRBD2. CDR3 length: 17 amino acids. Per germline, CDR1 MRHNA and CDR2 SNTAGT. V gave up 4 bases and J gave up 6 bases; unmatched junction bases: 9. The CDR3 nucleotides read TGTGCCAGCAGTGTCGGACTAGCGGGGGGCGCCCTGGATACGCAGTATTTT. The encoded protein is CASSVGLAGGALDTQYF.

In this sample, this clonotype turned up a few times. This chain connects TRBV4-1 to TRBJ2-7, with 10 positions matching TRBD1. CDR1 MGHRA and CDR2 YSYEKL come from the germline V gene. V lost 5 bases and J lost 3; bases outside the gene matches: 10. CDR3 length: 16 residues. The CDR3 coding sequence is TGCGCCAGCAGCTTTCTCACCGGGACAGGGGTCTACGAGCAGTACTTC. Translated: CASSFLTGTGVYEQYF.